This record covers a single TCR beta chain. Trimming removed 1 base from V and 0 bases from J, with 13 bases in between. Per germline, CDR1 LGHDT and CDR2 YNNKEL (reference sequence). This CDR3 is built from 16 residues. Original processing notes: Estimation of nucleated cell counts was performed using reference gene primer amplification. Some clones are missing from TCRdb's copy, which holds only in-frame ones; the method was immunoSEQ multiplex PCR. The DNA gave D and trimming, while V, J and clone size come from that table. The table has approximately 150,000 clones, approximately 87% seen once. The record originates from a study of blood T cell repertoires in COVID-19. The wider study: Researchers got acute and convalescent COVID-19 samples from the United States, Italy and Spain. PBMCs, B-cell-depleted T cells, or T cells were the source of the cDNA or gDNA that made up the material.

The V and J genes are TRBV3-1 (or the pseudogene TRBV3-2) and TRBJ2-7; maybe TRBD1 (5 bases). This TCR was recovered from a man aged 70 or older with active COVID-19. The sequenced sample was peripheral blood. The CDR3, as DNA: TGTGCCAGCAGCCAAGGGAATGTGGGGCCCTCCTACGAGCAGTACTTC. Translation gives CASSQGNVGPSYEQYF.